The next 25 T cell receptor beta chains were all read from a single sample in a study of T cell responses to AZD1222 COVID-19 vaccine. Sequenced by immunoSEQ multiplex PCR; TCRdb stores in-frame clones only, minus some. The sample has tens of thousands of clones, about 82% seen once. The sequenced sample was peripheral blood, obtained on day 0 of AZD1222 vaccination. These receptors all stem from an adult in good health.

The chain has TRBV7-9 and TRBJ2-1; TRBD2 agrees at 8 bases. The junction had 11 bases not matched to a gene; V was cut back by 2 bases and J by 5 bases. The V gene's germline CDR1 is SEHNR and CDR2 FQNEAQ (reference sequence). The CDR3 consists of 17 residues. The CDR3 coding sequence is TGTGCCAGCAGCTTACCCCTCCGCGGGAGGATAGACAATGAGCAGTTCTTC. Protein product: CASSLPLRGRIDNEQFF.

The chain has TRBV24-1 and TRBJ2-1; TRBD1 agrees at 10 bases. Germline V CDR1 and CDR2: KGHDR, SFDVKD. The CDR3 covers 15 residues. After removal of 3 bases from V and 5 bases from J, the junction contained 3 bases not matched to a gene. CDR3 bases: TGTGCCACCAGTGATCCCGGGACAGGGGACAATGAGCAGTTCTTC. Its protein is CATSDPGTGDNEQFF.

V usage is TRBV9 and J usage is TRBJ2-7, with a tentative D call TRBD1 (6 bases). CDR3 length: 14 residues. Germline loops: CDR1 SGDLS, CDR2 YYNGEE. V dropped 2 bases and J dropped 4 bases, with 13 bases sitting between them. The CDR3 bases are TGTGCCAGCAGCGTGGGATTTCAGGGGTACGAGCAGTACTTC. It is translated as CASSVGFQGYEQYF.

J is TRBJ2-7 and V is TRBV11-2, with 7 bases fitting TRBD1. The J segment lost 2 bases and the V segment lost 3 bases, leaving 1 base of the junction unmatched. The CDR3 has 13 residues. The germline CDR1 and CDR2 sequences are SGHAT and FQNNGV. The CDR3 sequence: CASSFGTAYEQYF. CDR3 DNA: TGTGCCAGCAGCTTCGGGACAGCCTACGAGCAGTACTTC.

The chain recombines TRBV6-5 with TRBJ2-2, with D perhaps TRBD1 or TRBD2 (5 bases each). Trimming shortened V by 7 bases and J by 7 bases, and 10 bases separated the two germline ends. This CDR3 has 12 residues. Germline V gene data show CDR1 as MNHEY and CDR2 as SVGAGI. CDR3: CASTLGDGELFF. CDR3 coding DNA: TGTGCCAGCACCTTGGGGGACGGGGAGCTGTTTTTT.

The chain uses TRBV6-6 and TRBJ2-1; TRBD2 matches at 11 bases. This CDR3 is built from 16 residues. Trimming cost V 2 bases and J 6 bases; bases outside gene matches: 6. CDR1 and CDR2 (germline): MNHNY, SVGAGI (reference sequence). The CDR3 spells CASSYMQGLAVNEQFF. CDR3 DNA: TGTGCCAGCAGTTACATGCAGGGACTAGCGGTCAATGAGCAGTTCTTC.

The genes are TRBV7-2 and TRBJ1-2; D ambiguous. CDR3 length: 12 residues. Germline assignment: CDR1 SGHTA and CDR2 FQGNSA. Trimming removed 5 bases at V and 7 bases at J, with 11 bases between. CDR3 in amino acids: CASSPTWGGYTF. The CDR3 DNA is TGTGCCAGCAGCCCAACCTGGGGTGGCTACACCTTC.

The chain has TRBV4-2 and TRBJ1-1; D is possibly TRBD1 (6 bases). The germline CDR1 and CDR2 sequences are LGHNA and YNFKEQ. The length of the CDR3 is 13 residues. V lost 4 bases, J lost 8 bases, and 14 bases lay in between. CDR3 sequence reads: CASSRTRGTEAFF. Here the CDR3 DNA reads TGTGCCAGCAGCCGCACTCGGGGGACAGAAGCTTTCTTT.

This clone is medium-sized by share. V gene TRBV19 combines with J gene TRBJ1-2, with D tentatively TRBD1 (6 bases). The CDR3 consists of 13 residues. CDR1 and CDR2 from the germline V gene are LNHDA and SQIVND (reference sequence). Trimming cost V 3 bases and J 4 bases, with 9 bases left between them. The chain's CDR3 is CASSIGQIYGYTF. The CDR3 region has the DNA TGTGCCAGTAGTATCGGACAGATCTATGGCTACACCTTC.

The rearrangement uses TRBV11-2 and TRBJ2-5; 8 nucleotides align to TRBD2. V lost 6 bases to trimming and J lost 3 bases; unmatched junction nucleotides: 6. Looked up from germline, CDR1 is SGHAT and CDR2 is FQNNGV. The CDR3 length is 14 residues. The CDR3 here is CASRKRGSKETQYF. DNA for the CDR3: TGTGCCAGCAGAAAGCGGGGGAGTAAAGAGACCCAGTACTTC.

CDR3 protein: CASFPLSSGYNEQFF. DNA for the CDR3: TGTGCCAGCTTCCCCTTATCGAGCGGTTACAATGAGCAGTTCTTC. V usage is TRBV5-6 and J usage is TRBJ2-1, with a possible D match to TRBD2 (5 bases). In germline, CDR1 is SGHDT, CDR2 YYEEEE. The V and J ends lost 7 bases and 4 bases respectively, with 18 bases between them. The CDR3 runs 15 residues.

This clone was counted a single time. The V and J genes are TRBV5-1 and TRBJ2-6; TRBD1 is a possible D gene (6 bases). The CDR3 extends over 17 amino acids. The V gene lost 2 bases and the J gene lost 2 bases, with 14 bases spanning the gap. CDR1 SGHRS and CDR2 YFSETQ come from the germline V gene. The CDR3 nucleotides read TGCGCCAGCAGCTTAACCCCCACAGGGCCTGGGGCCAACGTCCTGACTTTC. It specifies CASSLTPTGPGANVLTF.

The rearrangement links TRBV6-5 to TRBJ2-7, with 7 nucleotides matching TRBD1. The germline gives CDR1 MNHEY, CDR2 SVGAGI. The J segment lost 0 bases and the V segment lost 8 bases, leaving 7 bases of the junction unmatched. There are 14 residues in the CDR3. CDR3 nucleotide sequence: TGTGCCAGCGTGGCAGGGACAGTCTCCTACGAGCAGTACTTC. It yields the protein CASVAGTVSYEQYF.

J is TRBJ2-6 and V is TRBV3-1 (or the pseudogene TRBV3-2); 8 bases map to TRBD1. Germline CDR1 LGHDT, CDR2 YNNKEL (reference sequence). This CDR3 is built from 15 residues. Germline trimming cut 9 bases from V and 1 base from J; bases unmatched to any gene: 5. The CDR3 sequence is CASGQGQSGANVLTF. The CDR3 region has the DNA TGTGCCAGTGGACAGGGTCAGTCTGGGGCCAACGTCCTGACTTTC.

This chain uses TRBV6-5 with TRBJ2-1; 7 bases are a match to TRBD1. The length of the CDR3 is 15 residues. V shed 6 bases, J shed 5 bases, and the junction held 10 bases outside the gene matches. The germline CDR1 and CDR2 sequences are MNHEY and SVGAGI. In DNA form, the CDR3 reads TGTGCCAGCAGGCCCCACGACAGGGAAGACAATGAGCAGTTCTTC. Translation gives CASRPHDREDNEQFF.

This clone occurred a few times. This chain uses TRBV5-4 with TRBJ1-1; D not certain. CDR3 length: 17 residues. Germline lookup yields CDR1 SGHNT and CDR2 YYREEE (reference sequence). Trimming stripped 4 bases from V and 0 bases from J, with 19 bases between. For the CDR3, the DNA is TGTGCCAGCAGCCCAAGCCGGACGGTTCAATTGAACACTGAAGCTTTCTTT. Residues: CASSPSRTVQLNTEAFF. The full variable domain, completed using reference TRBV5-4 and TRBJ1-1, is ETGVTQSPTHLIKTRGQQVTLRCSSQSGHNTVSWYQQALGQGPQFIFQYYREEENGRGNFPPRFSGLQFPNYSSELNVNALELDDSALYLCASSPSRTVQLNTEAFFGQGTRLTVV.

The genes are TRBV11-2 and TRBJ2-7; 8 bases line up with TRBD1. V was pared by 5 bases and J by 3 bases, with 6 bases of the junction left unmatched. The CDR3 covers 14 residues. Per the germline V gene, CDR1 is SGHAT and CDR2 is FQNNGV. CDR3 coding DNA: TGTGCCAGCAGCACCAATACAGGGGGCTACGAGCAGTACTTC. It translates to CASSTNTGGYEQYF.

This chain connects TRBV7-8 to TRBJ2-5; D possibly corresponds to TRBD1 (5 bases). This CDR3 region has 18 residues. The V end lost 5 bases, the J end lost 1 base, and 23 bases lay between the germline ends. Germline lookup yields CDR1 SGHVS and CDR2 FQNEAQ. CDR3 nucleotides: TGTGCCAGCAGCCCAATAAGGGCAGGGCTTGCCCCCCAAGAGACCCAGTACTTC. Amino acid sequence: CASSPIRAGLAPQETQYF.

This sequence joins TRBV6-1 and TRBJ2-6, with D perhaps TRBD2 (5 bases). Germline CDR1 reads MNHNS; CDR2 reads SASEGT. Deletions cut 2 bases from V and 0 bases from J, with 8 bases between. The CDR3 is made up of 16 amino acids. CDR3 amino acids: CASSERGLSGANVLTF. CDR3 DNA sequence: TGTGCCAGCAGTGAACGAGGGCTCTCTGGGGCCAACGTCCTGACTTTC.

The chain is built from TRBV6-5 and TRBJ2-1; 7 positions agree with TRBD2. CDR3 length: 16 residues. Germline V gene data show CDR1 as MNHEY and CDR2 as SVGAGI. V shed 2 bases, J shed 2 bases, and the junction held 6 bases outside the gene matches. In nucleotides, the CDR3 is TGTGCCAGCAGTTACGCCATGGCGGGAGCCTACAATGAGCAGTTCTTC. Protein: CASSYAMAGAYNEQFF.

CDR3 loop: CASSERGVRVNQPQHF. Written as DNA, the CDR3 is TGTGCCAGCAGTGAGAGGGGGGTCAGGGTCAATCAGCCCCAGCATTTT. The chain carries TRBV2 and TRBJ1-5; TRBD1 is a possible D gene (6 bases). Germline lookup yields CDR1 SNHLY and CDR2 FYNNEI. The CDR3 length is 16 residues. Trimming removed 3 bases from V and 3 bases from J, with 15 bases in between.

V gene TRBV27 combines with J gene TRBJ1-4; the D is unclear. This CDR3 contains 14 residues. CDR1 is MNHEY and CDR2 is SMNVEV in the germline V gene (reference sequence). The V end lost 2 bases, the J end lost 8 bases, and 12 bases lay between the germline ends. CDR3 amino acids: CASSLRREGEKLFF. CDR3 coding DNA: TGTGCCAGCAGTTTACGGAGGGAGGGAGAAAAACTGTTTTTT. Variable domain in full (rest from reference TRBV27 and TRBJ1-4): EAQVTQNPRYLITVTGKKLTVTCSQNMNHEYMSWYRQDPGLGLRQIYYSMNVEVTDKGDVPEGYKVSRKEKRNFPLILESPSPNQTSLYFCASSLRREGEKLFFGSGTQLSVL.

The CDR3 sequence: CASSPQILEGPHYGYTF. CDR3 coding DNA: TGTGCCAGCTCACCACAGATTCTTGAGGGACCTCACTATGGCTACACCTTC. The chain uses TRBV18 and TRBJ1-2, with D perhaps matching TRBD1 (5 bases). The ends were cut back, 1 base at V and 3 bases at J, with 18 bases in the middle. Germline assignment: CDR1 KGHSH and CDR2 LQKENI. The CDR3 is made up of 17 amino acids.

The V call is TRBV25-1, the J call TRBJ2-7, with D perhaps TRBD2 (6 bases). The CDR3 extends over 13 amino acids. Germline CDR1 reads MGHDK; CDR2 reads SYGVNS. The V end lost 5 bases, the J end lost 3 bases, and 11 bases lay between the germline ends. The CDR3 sequence: CASSWGVLYEQYF. CDR3 DNA sequence: TGTGCCAGCAGTTGGGGGGTTCTCTACGAGCAGTACTTC.

In this sample, this clone turned up once. The chain couples TRBV19 to TRBJ1-3; 10 bases fit TRBD1. Per germline, CDR1 LNHDA and CDR2 SQIVND (reference sequence). After removal of 6 bases from V and 4 bases from J, the junction contained 12 bases not matched to a gene. The length of the CDR3 is 17 residues. The CDR3 nucleotides read TGTGCCAGTAGCAGCCCCCCGGGACAGGGGTTCGGAAACACCATATATTTT. It encodes CASSSPPGQGFGNTIYF.